The present TCR beta chain was sequenced within a study of shared clonotypes between healthy human individuals. Using immunoSEQ multiplex PCR, the repertoire was profiled, and TCRdb retains in-frame clones only, with some absent. The repertoire has about 610,000 clones, 95% to 98% of them found once; the top ten carry 0.045% to 0.07%. About this clone: This specimen includes other DNA sequences encoding the same CDR3.

CDR1 and CDR2 from the germline V gene are MNHEY and SVGAGI. The V gene end was trimmed by 2 bases and the J gene end by 4 bases; junction bases not matched to a gene: 4. This CDR3 has 15 amino acids. This chain uses TRBV6-5 with TRBJ2-1; 8 bases agree with TRBD1. The origin of this receptor is a woman aged 30 to 39 in good health. Sequenced sample: naive CD4+ T cells sorted from blood. Regarding subset: CD45RA+ positively selected. The CDR3 region has the DNA TGTGCCAGCAGTTACGACAGGGGACCATACAATGAGCAGTTCTTC. Translation: CASSYDRGPYNEQFF.